A selection of T cell receptor beta chains follows, all from one sample in a study of shared clonotypes between healthy human individuals. Clones were read by immunoSEQ multiplex PCR, and TCRdb kept only the in-frame ones, dropping some. The top ten clones hold 0.045% to 0.07% of a sample with a few hundred thousand clones, 97% of them seen once. What was sequenced was naive CD4+ T cells sorted from blood. Every receptor here comes from a woman aged 25-40 years in good health. Each CDR3 is given with its conserved first and last residue. A D gene is named only where the DNA matches it firmly. Size is omitted from some rows. Given values are once, few, many or a class for expanded clones.

CDR3aa	CDR3nt	d_gene	v_gene	j_gene	abundance
CASTLGLQGSHEKLFF	TGCGCCAGCACCTTGGGATTACAGGGCTCCCATGAAAAACTGTTTTTT	NA	TRBV5-1	TRBJ1-4	NA
CASSRRQGIDQPQHF	TGTGCCAGCAGTCGGCGACAGGGTATCGATCAGCCCCAGCATTTT	TRBD1	TRBV2	TRBJ1-5	NA
CASMGASGSSYEQYF	TGTGCCAGCATGGGGGCTAGCGGGTCGTCTTACGAGCAGTACTTC	TRBD2	TRBV28	TRBJ2-7	NA
CASRLSASYEQYF	TGTGCCAGCAGGCTTAGCGCGTCCTACGAGCAGTACTTC	NA	TRBV6-5	TRBJ2-7	NA
CASSLPPTRTDTQYF	TGTGCCAGCAGTCTCCCTCCGACCCGCACAGATACGCAGTATTTT	NA	TRBV6-1	TRBJ2-3	NA
CASRDVGGYQPQHF	TGTGCCAGCAGAGACGTCGGGGGGTATCAGCCCCAGCATTTT	NA	TRBV6-1	TRBJ1-5	once
CASSPGTGDPTGYTF	TGTGCCAGCAGTCCGGGGACAGGGGATCCAACAGGCTACACCTTC	TRBD1	TRBV6-5	TRBJ1-2	NA
CASSPKAGTGVYTGELFF	TGTGCCAGCAGCCCAAAGGCCGGGACAGGGGTGTACACCGGGGAGCTGTTTTTT	TRBD1	TRBV7-9	TRBJ2-2	NA
CASRSGTYTEAFF	TGCGCCAGCAGGTCCGGGACCTACACTGAAGCTTTCTTT	NA	TRBV5-1	TRBJ1-1	NA
CASSVQGRSNTGELFF	TGTGCCAGCAGCGTACAGGGTCGTAGTAACACCGGGGAGCTGTTTTTT	NA	TRBV2	TRBJ2-2	NA
CASSLTSSGYNEQFF	TGTGCCAGCAGCTTAACCTCTAGCGGATACAATGAGCAGTTCTTC	TRBD2	TRBV7-3	TRBJ2-1	NA
CASSREGLRGGRNQPQHF	TGCGCCAGCAGCCGAGAAGGACTTCGAGGGGGACGGAATCAGCCCCAGCATTTT	NA	TRBV4-1	TRBJ1-5	NA
CASSQTLAGGLETQYF	TGTGCCAGCTCACAAACCTTAGCGGGAGGGTTGGAGACCCAGTACTTC	TRBD2	TRBV18	TRBJ2-5	NA
CASSQGGKGRANVLTF	TGCGCCAGCAGCCAAGGGGGAAAGGGTAGGGCCAACGTCCTGACTTTC	NA	TRBV4-1	TRBJ2-6	NA
CSVEDRGRALDTQYF	TGCAGCGTTGAAGATCGAGGGAGGGCATTGGATACGCAGTATTTT	TRBD2	TRBV29-1	TRBJ2-3	NA
CASSQSSLHTQYF	TGTGCCAGCAGCCAATCTTCATTGCATACGCAGTATTTT	NA	TRBV14	TRBJ2-3	NA
CASSLGPAQQQYF	TGTGCCAGCAGTCTGGGGCCGGCCCAGCAGCAGTACTTC	NA	TRBV5-6	TRBJ2-7	NA